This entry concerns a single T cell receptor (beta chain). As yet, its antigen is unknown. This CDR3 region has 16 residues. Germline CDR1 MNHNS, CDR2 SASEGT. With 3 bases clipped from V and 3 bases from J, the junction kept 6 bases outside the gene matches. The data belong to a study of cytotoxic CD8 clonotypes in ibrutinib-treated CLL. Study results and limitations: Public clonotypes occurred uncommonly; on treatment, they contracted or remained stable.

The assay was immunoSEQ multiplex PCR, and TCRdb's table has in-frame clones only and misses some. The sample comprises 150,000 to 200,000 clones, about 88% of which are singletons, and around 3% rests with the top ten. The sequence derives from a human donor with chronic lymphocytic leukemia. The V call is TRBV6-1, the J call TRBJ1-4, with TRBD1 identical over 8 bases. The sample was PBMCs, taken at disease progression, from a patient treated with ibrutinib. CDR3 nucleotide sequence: TGTGCCAGCAGTGAGGGGGCAGGGGGCCCTAATGAAAAACTGTTTTTT. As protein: CASSEGAGGPNEKLFF.